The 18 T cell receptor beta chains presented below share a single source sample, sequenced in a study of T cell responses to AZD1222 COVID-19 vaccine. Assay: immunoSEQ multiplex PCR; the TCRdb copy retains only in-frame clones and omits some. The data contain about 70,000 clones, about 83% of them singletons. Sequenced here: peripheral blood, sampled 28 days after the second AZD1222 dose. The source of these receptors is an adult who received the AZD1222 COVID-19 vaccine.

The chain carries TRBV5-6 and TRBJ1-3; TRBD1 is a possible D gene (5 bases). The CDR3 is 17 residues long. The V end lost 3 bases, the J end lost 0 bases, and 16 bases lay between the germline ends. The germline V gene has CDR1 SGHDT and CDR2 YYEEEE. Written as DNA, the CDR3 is TGTGCCAGCAGCTCCAGGGTCACAGGAAGCTCTGGAAACACCATATATTTT. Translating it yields CASSSRVTGSSGNTIYF.

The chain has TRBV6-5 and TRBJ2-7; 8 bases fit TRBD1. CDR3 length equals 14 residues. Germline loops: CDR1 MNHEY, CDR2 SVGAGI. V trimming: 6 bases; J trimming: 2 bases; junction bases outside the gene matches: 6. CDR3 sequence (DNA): TGTGCCAGCAGCTCCGGGACAGGCCCCTACGAGCAGTACTTC. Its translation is CASSSGTGPYEQYF.

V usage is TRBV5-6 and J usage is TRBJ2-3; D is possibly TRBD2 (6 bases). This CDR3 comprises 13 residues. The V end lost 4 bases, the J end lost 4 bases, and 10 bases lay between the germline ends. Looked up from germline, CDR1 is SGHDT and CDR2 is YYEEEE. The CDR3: CASSLRGADTQYF. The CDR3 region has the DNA TGTGCCAGCAGCCTGCGGGGCGCAGATACGCAGTATTTT.

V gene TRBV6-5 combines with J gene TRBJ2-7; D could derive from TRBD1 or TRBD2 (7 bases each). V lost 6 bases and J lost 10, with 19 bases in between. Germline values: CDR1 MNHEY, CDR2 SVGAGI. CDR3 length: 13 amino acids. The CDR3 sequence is CASSGRAGGDQYF. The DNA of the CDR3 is TGTGCCAGCAGCGGACGAGCAGGGGGGGACCAGTACTTC.

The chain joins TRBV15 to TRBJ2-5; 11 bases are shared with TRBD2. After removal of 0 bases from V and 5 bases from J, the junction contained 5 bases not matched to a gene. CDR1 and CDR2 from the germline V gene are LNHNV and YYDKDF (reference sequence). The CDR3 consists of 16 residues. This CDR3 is CATSRDIAGGLETQYF. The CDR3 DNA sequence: TGTGCCACCAGCAGAGATATAGCGGGGGGGCTGGAGACCCAGTACTTC.

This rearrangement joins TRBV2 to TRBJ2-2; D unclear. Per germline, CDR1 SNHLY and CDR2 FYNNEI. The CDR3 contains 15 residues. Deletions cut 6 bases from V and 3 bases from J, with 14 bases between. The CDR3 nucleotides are TGTGCCAGCAGCCTGACAACGCCAGACACCGGGGAGCTGTTTTTT. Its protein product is CASSLTTPDTGELFF.

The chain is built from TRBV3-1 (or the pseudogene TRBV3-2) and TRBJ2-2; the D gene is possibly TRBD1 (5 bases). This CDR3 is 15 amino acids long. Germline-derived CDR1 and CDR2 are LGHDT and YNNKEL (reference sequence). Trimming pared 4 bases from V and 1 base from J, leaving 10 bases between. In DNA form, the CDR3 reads TGTGCCAGCAGCCCTTATACAGGGAACACCGGGGAGCTGTTTTTT. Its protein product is CASSPYTGNTGELFF.

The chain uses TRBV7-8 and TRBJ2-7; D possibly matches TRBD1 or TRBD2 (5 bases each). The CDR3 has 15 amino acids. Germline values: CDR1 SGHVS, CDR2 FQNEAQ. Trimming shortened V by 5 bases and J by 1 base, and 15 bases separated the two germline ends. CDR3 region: CASSPGWGMSYEQYF. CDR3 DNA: TGTGCCAGCAGCCCAGGGTGGGGGATGTCCTACGAGCAGTACTTC.

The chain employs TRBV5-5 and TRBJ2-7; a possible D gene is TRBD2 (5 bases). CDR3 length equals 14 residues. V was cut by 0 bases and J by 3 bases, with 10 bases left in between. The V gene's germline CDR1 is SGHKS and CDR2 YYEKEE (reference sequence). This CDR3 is CASSLVIAGYEQYF. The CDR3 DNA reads TGTGCCAGCAGCTTGGTTATTGCGGGCTACGAGCAGTACTTC. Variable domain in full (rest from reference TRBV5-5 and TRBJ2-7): DAGVTQSPTHLIKTRGQQVTLRCSPISGHKSVSWYQQVLGQGPQFIFQYYEKEERGRGNFPDRFSARQFPNYSSELNVNALLLGDSALYLCASSLVIAGYEQYFGPGTRLTVT.

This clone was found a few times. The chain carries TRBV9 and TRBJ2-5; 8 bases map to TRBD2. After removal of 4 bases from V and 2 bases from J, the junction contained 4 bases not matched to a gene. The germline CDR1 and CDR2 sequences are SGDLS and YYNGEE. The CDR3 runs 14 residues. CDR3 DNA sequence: TGTGCCAGCAGCCAGAGACTAGCGCAAGAGACCCAGTACTTC. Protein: CASSQRLAQETQYF. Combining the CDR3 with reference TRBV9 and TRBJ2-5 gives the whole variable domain DSGVTQTPKHLITATGQRVTLRCSPRSGDLSVYWYQQSLDQGLQFLIQYYNGEERAKGNILERFSAQQFPDLHSELNLSSLELGDSALYFCASSQRLAQETQYFGPGTRLLVL.

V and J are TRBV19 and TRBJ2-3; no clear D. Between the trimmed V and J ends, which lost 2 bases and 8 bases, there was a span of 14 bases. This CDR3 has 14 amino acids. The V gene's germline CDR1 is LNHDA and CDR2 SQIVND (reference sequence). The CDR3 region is CASSIRHPQPTQYF. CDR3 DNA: TGTGCCAGTAGTATAAGACATCCACAGCCTACGCAGTATTTT.

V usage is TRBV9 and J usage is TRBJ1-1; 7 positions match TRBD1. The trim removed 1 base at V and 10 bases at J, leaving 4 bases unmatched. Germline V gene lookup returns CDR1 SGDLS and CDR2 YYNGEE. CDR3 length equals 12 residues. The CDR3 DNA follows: TGTGCCAGCAGCGTACAGGGGGGTAGAGCTTTCTTT. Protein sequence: CASSVQGGRAFF.

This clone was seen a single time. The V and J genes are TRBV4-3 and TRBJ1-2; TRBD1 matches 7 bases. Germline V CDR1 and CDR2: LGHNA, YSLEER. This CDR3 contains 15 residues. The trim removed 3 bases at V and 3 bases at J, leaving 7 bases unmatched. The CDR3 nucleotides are TGCGCCAGCAGCCACCGAAACAGGGGATACTATGGCTACACCTTC. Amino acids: CASSHRNRGYYGYTF.

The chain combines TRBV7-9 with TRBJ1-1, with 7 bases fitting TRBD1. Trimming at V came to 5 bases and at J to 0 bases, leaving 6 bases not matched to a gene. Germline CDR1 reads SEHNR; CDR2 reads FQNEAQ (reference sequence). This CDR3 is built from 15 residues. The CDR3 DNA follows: TGTGCCAGCAGCGCTCCGGGACAGTTGAACACTGAAGCTTTCTTT. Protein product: CASSAPGQLNTEAFF.

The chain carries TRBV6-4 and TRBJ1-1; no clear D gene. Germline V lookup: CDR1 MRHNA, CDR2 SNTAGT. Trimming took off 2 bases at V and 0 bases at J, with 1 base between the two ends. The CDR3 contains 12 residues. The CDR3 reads CASSDMNTEAFF. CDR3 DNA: TGTGCCAGCAGTGACATGAACACTGAAGCTTTCTTT.

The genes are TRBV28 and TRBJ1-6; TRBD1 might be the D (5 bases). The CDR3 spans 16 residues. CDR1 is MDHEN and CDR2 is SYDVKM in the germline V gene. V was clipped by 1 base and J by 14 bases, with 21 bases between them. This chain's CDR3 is CASSLFFTGRLKALHF. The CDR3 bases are TGTGCCAGCAGTTTATTTTTTACGGGGCGTTTGAAGGCCCTCCACTTT.

The CDR3 DNA is TGTGCCAGCAGTGAAATCTCCTACGAGCAGTACTTC. Its protein is CASSEISYEQYF. The chain combines TRBV2 with TRBJ2-7; D remains unclear. Germline V lookup: CDR1 SNHLY, CDR2 FYNNEI. V was cut by 2 bases and J by 0 bases, with 2 bases left in between. The CDR3 length is 12 residues. The variable domain in full, completed from reference TRBV2 and TRBJ2-7, reads EPEVTQTPSHQVTQMGQEVILRCVPISNHLYFYWYRQILGQKVEFLVSFYNNEISEKSEIFDDQFSVERPDGSNFTLKIRSTKLEDSAMYFCASSEISYEQYFGPGTRLTVT.

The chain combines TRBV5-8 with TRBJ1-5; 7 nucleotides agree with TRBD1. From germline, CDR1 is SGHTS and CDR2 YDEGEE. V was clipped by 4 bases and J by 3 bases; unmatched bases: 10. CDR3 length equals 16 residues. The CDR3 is CASSLGTDRINQPQHF. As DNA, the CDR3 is TGTGCCAGCAGCCTTGGGACGGACAGGATCAATCAGCCCCAGCATTTT.